The source of this T cell receptor beta chain is a study of T cell repertoires in cytomegalovirus infection. Study as a whole: Evidence of both CMV infection and a matching HLA type came from public TCR beta signatures.

This clonotype was detected ten times or more. The antigen is undetermined. In TCRdb, the reads were re-called with MiXCR into one record per CDR3 protein. The data hold about 130,000 distinct CDR3 sequences, with under 30% observed a single time. Study-wide results and limits: The ex vivo response was dominated by HLA-C-restricted CMV-specific TCR beta clonotypes. Identification of carriers of CMV plus the relevant HLA was performed using cumulative public TCR beta family frequency.

V lost 2 bases to trimming and J lost 5 bases; unmatched junction nucleotides: 7. The germline CDR1 and CDR2 sequences are MNHEY and SVGEGT. This CDR3 comprises 15 residues. The sequence was collected from a human donor in good health (CMV status not recorded). Some clones in this sample may be carry-over from other donors' samples. The sample comprised PBMCs, sequenced either directly or after in vitro stimulation (not recorded which). The genes are TRBV6-2 or TRBV6-3 and TRBJ2-7, with 9 bases that match TRBD2. The CDR3: CASSYGGTSLHEQYF. CDR3 DNA: TGTGCCAGCAGTTACGGCGGGACTAGCCTCCACGAGCAGTACTTC.